This T cell receptor (beta chain) was captured in a study of CD8+ T cells in alopecia areata. Across the whole study: Treated patients were dosed with oral tofacitinib, taking 5 to 10 mg twice daily.

Study-level results: Scalp specimens additionally yield sequences from normal skin's resident alphabeta T cells. Greater clonality was observed in lesional scalp samples, especially alopecia totalis/universalis, versus normal scalp.

The CDR3 is made up of 14 amino acids. Germline CDR1 reads GTSNPN; CDR2 reads SVGIG (reference sequence). The V and J ends lost 2 bases and 0 bases respectively, with 10 bases between them. Comment on this clone: Its antigen is not known.

The sequencing template was cDNA reverse transcribed from extracted RNA. Sequencing used immunoSEQ multiplex PCR; TCRdb keeps in-frame clones, though not all of them. Of 110,000 or so clones in the sample, 35% to 40% were seen once. The sequence was collected from a human donor with alopecia areata. Sequencing was carried out using CD4+ T cells sorted from blood. The chain links TRBV30 to TRBJ1-1; no reliable D call. CDR3 in DNA: TGTGCCTGGAGTCTCCGTCCGGTGAACACTGAAGCTTTCTTT. It is translated as CAWSLRPVNTEAFF. Filled out from reference TRBV30 and TRBJ1-1, the complete variable domain reads SQTIHQWPATLVQPVGSPLSLECTVEGTSNPNLYWYRQAAGRGLQLLFYSVGIGQISSEVPQNLSASRPQDRQFILSSKKLLLSDSGFYLCAWSLRPVNTEAFFGQGTRLTVV.